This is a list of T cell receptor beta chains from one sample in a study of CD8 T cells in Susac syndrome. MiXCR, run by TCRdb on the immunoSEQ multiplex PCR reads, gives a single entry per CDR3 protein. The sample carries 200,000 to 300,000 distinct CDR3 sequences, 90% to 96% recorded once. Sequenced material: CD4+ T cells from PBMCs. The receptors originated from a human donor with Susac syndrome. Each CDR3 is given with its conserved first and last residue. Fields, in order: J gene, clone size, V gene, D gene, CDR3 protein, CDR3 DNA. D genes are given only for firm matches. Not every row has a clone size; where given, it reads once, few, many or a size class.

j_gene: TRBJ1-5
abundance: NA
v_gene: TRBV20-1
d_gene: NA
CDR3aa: CSARGAGRQPQHF
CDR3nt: TGCAGTGCTAGAGGGGCAGGGCGTCAGCCCCAGCATTTT

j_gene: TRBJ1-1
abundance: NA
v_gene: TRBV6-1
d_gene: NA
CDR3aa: CASSDTGLFTEAFF
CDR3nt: TGTGCCAGCAGTGATACAGGGCTGTTCACTGAAGCTTTCTTT

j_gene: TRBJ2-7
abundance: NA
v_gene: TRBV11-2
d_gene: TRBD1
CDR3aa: CASSLAAGGVNEQYF
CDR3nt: TGTGCCAGCAGCTTAGCGGCAGGGGGCGTGAACGAGCAGTACTTC

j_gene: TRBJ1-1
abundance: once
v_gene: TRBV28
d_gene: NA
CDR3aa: CASSGSGAENTEAFF
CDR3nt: TGTGCCAGCAGTGGGTCGGGGGCAGAAAACACTGAAGCTTTCTTT

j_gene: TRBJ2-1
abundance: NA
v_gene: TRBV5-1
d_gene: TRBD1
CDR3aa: CASTGTGKNEQFF
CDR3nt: TGCGCCAGCACCGGGACAGGGAAAAATGAGCAGTTCTTC

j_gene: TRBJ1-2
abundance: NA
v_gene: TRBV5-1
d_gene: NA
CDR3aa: CATTDSSQNYGYTF
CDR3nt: TGCGCCACAACGGACTCTTCGCAGAACTATGGCTACACCTTC

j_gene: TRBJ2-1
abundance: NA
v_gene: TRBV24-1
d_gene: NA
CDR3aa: CATRRGSYNEQFF
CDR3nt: TGTGCCACCAGGAGGGGCTCCTACAATGAGCAGTTCTTC

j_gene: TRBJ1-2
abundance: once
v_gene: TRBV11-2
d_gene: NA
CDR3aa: CASSLGQPNGYTF
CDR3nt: TGTGCCAGCAGCTTAGGACAGCCGAATGGCTACACCTTC

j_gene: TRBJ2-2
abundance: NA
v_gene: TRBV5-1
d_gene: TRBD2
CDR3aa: CASSLLAGETGELFF
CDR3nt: TGCGCCAGCAGCTTACTAGCGGGAGAAACCGGGGAGCTGTTTTTT

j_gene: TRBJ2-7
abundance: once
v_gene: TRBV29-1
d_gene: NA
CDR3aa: CSVGQLGEQYF
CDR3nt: TGCAGCGTCGGACAGTTGGGCGAGCAGTACTTC

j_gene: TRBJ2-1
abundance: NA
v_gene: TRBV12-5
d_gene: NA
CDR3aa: CASGLGRDSYNEQFF
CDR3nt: TGTGCTAGTGGTTTGGGGAGGGACTCCTACAATGAGCAGTTCTTC

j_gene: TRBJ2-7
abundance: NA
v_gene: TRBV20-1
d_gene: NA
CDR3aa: CSAGTNEQYF
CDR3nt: TGCAGTGCTGGGACGAACGAGCAGTACTTC

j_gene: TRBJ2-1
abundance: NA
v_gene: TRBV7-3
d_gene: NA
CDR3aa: CASSSEGGNNEQFF
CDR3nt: TGTGCCAGCAGCTCGGAGGGAGGAAACAATGAGCAGTTCTTC

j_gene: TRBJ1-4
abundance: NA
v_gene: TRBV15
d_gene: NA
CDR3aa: CATSSGGGINEKLFF
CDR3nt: TGTGCCACCAGCAGCGGGGGGGGGATTAATGAAAAACTGTTTTTT

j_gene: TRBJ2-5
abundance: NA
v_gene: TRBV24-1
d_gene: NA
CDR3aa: CATSDSGRLETQYF
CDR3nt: TGTGCCACCAGTGATTCCGGACGGTTAGAGACCCAGTACTTC

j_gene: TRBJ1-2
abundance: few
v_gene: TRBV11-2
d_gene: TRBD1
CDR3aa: CASSPDRVSYGYTF
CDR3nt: TGTGCCAGCAGCCCAGACAGGGTTTCCTATGGCTACACCTTC

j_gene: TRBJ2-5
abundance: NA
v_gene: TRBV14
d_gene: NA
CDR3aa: CATRFQETQYF
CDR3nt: TGTGCCACAAGATTCCAAGAGACCCAGTACTTC

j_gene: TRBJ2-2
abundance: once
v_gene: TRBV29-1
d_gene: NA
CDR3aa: CSSQGGPGELFF
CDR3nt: TGCAGCAGCCAGGGGGGTCCCGGGGAGCTGTTTTTT

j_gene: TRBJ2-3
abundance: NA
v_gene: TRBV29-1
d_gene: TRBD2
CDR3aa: CSVAVAGVGDTQYF
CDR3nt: TGCAGCGTTGCGGTAGCGGGAGTCGGAGATACGCAGTATTTT